The 23 T cell receptor beta chains listed next were all sequenced from one sample in a study of cytomegalovirus exposure and HLA in healthy donors. In the PCR, 60 Vbeta and 13 Jbeta primers were used. Sequenced by immunoSEQ multiplex PCR; TCRdb stores in-frame clones only, minus some. The table shows around 120,000 clones, with over 60% occurring only once. Sequenced material: PBMCs. The receptors originated from a human donor in good health.

The genes are TRBV5-1 and TRBJ2-3; TRBD1 matches 8 bases. Germline values: CDR1 SGHRS, CDR2 YFSETQ. This CDR3 spans 14 amino acids. The J segment lost 4 bases and the V segment lost 4 bases, leaving 5 bases of the junction unmatched. CDR3: CASSPGQAADTQYF. The DNA of the CDR3 is TGCGCCAGCAGCCCGGGACAGGCGGCAGATACGCAGTATTTT.

The chain is built from TRBV11-2 and TRBJ2-1, with TRBD1 as a possible D gene (6 bases). The CDR3 totals 15 residues. V was pared by 5 bases and J by 5 bases, with 16 bases between. Germline CDR1 is SGHAT and CDR2 is FQNNGV. The CDR3 coding sequence is TGTGCCAGCAGCCCGTTCGGGACACCAGACAATGAGCAGTTCTTC. Protein product: CASSPFGTPDNEQFF.

This chain joins TRBV28 and TRBJ2-7, with D possibly matching TRBD1 (6 bases). This CDR3 is built from 13 residues. With 4 bases removed from V and 6 bases from J, the gap between germline ends came to 13 bases. Germline V gene lookup returns CDR1 MDHEN and CDR2 SYDVKM. DNA for the CDR3: TGTGCCAGCAGTTCGCAGGGGTTTGGCGAGCAGTACTTC. This gives the protein CASSSQGFGEQYF.

The genes are TRBV25-1 and TRBJ1-1, with D possibly being TRBD1 (5 bases). V lost 8 bases to trimming and J lost 6 bases, with 16 bases between them. The germline gives CDR1 MGHDK, CDR2 SYGVNS. CDR3 length equals 13 residues. The CDR3 DNA follows: TGTGCCAGCTTGCCGGGGTGGGGGGCTGAAGCTTTCTTT. Encoded protein: CASLPGWGAEAFF.

The rearrangement joins TRBV9 to TRBJ2-7, with 7 bases fitting TRBD1. Germline V gene sequence: CDR1 SGDLS, CDR2 YYNGEE. The V segment lost 4 bases and the J segment 5 bases; nucleotides outside the gene matches: 12. The CDR3 has 15 residues. In DNA form, the CDR3 reads TGTGCCAGCAGCCCTCGAGACAGGGCCGGTCACGAGCAGTACTTC. It yields the protein CASSPRDRAGHEQYF.

CDR3 sequence: CASSQLFFYEQYF. CDR3 nucleotides: TGCGCCAGCAGCCAGCTATTTTTCTACGAGCAGTACTTC. The chain links TRBV4-1 to TRBJ2-7; D gene unclear. V dropped 3 bases and J dropped 3 bases, with 9 bases sitting between them. Germline CDR1 MGHRA, CDR2 YSYEKL. CDR3 size: 13 residues.

The genes are TRBV9 and TRBJ2-7; no definite D call. The CDR3 runs 12 residues. In germline, CDR1 is SGDLS, CDR2 YYNGEE. The V and J ends lost 4 bases and 1 base respectively, with 6 bases between them. CDR3 sequence reads: CASSSQSYEQYF. The CDR3 region has the DNA TGTGCCAGCAGCTCCCAGTCCTACGAGCAGTACTTC.

The V gene is TRBV2, the J gene TRBJ2-3, with 9 bases aligning to TRBD1. CDR3 length: 15 amino acids. CDR1 is SNHLY and CDR2 is FYNNEI in the germline V gene. Unmatched junction bases numbered 5, after V lost 6 bases and J lost 1 base. CDR3 DNA: TGTGCCAGCAGGGACAGGGGCGCGGGCACAGATACGCAGTATTTT. Its protein product is CASRDRGAGTDTQYF.

This chain joins TRBV9 and TRBJ1-5; tentative D call: TRBD1 (5 bases). CDR3 size: 15 residues. Germline CDR1 SGDLS, CDR2 YYNGEE. The V end was cut by 4 bases, the J end by 6 bases, with 17 bases between. This chain's CDR3 is CASSIGTTSTQPQHF. The CDR3, as DNA: TGTGCCAGCAGCATTGGGACTACTTCTACTCAGCCCCAGCATTTT.

This chain links TRBV5-6 with TRBJ2-2; D uncertain. Germline V gives CDR1 SGHDT, CDR2 YYEEEE. This CDR3 has 13 residues. Trimming pared 3 bases from V and 5 bases from J, leaving 8 bases between. The CDR3 DNA sequence: TGTGCCAGCAGCTGGAGCCCTACCGGGGAGCTGTTTTTT. Protein sequence: CASSWSPTGELFF.

The rearrangement joins TRBV4-1 to TRBJ2-5; a weak D match, TRBD1 (6 bases). Looked up from germline, CDR1 is MGHRA and CDR2 is YSYEKL. The CDR3 extends over 15 amino acids. V was cut by 1 base and J by 5 bases, with 14 bases left in between. The CDR3 DNA reads as TGCGCCAGCAGCCAAGGACCGCAGGGGATGGAGACCCAGTACTTC. Amino acid sequence: CASSQGPQGMETQYF.

The chain recombines TRBV6-1 with TRBJ1-2; D is possibly TRBD1 (5 bases). Trimming cost V 4 bases and J 6 bases, with 9 bases left between them. The CDR3 loop spans 12 amino acids. Per germline, CDR1 MNHNS and CDR2 SASEGT. Here the CDR3 DNA reads TGTGCCAGCAGTGTCCAGGGTGATGGCTACACCTTC. Translation: CASSVQGDGYTF.

The chain couples TRBV27 to TRBJ1-2; TRBD1 matches at 8 bases. This CDR3 region has 16 residues. V trimming: 6 bases; J trimming: 0 bases; junction bases outside the gene matches: 9. The V gene's germline CDR1 is MNHEY and CDR2 SMNVEV (reference sequence). The CDR3 nucleotides read TGTGCCAGCAGATCTTACGGGACAGGCCCTAACTATGGCTACACCTTC. Its protein is CASRSYGTGPNYGYTF.

This clone came up a few times. The chain carries TRBV6-5 and TRBJ1-2, with 8 bases identical to TRBD1. With V trimmed by 2 bases and J by 8 bases, 4 bases remained unmatched. The CDR3 runs to 13 residues. The V gene's germline CDR1 is MNHEY and CDR2 SVGAGI. CDR3 residues: CASSYGTGGGYTF. CDR3 coding DNA: TGTGCCAGCAGTTACGGGACAGGAGGGGGCTACACCTTC.

This chain joins TRBV23-1 and TRBJ1-2; D is uncertain. TRBV23-1 is an ORF, and what it does is uncertain. Trimming took off 0 bases at V and 8 bases at J, with 13 bases between the two ends. The CDR3 runs 14 residues. CDR3 in amino acids: CASSQSCRDYGYTF. The DNA for the CDR3 is TGCGCCAGCAGTCAATCCTGTCGGGATTACGGCTACACCTTC.

The chain combines TRBV28 with TRBJ2-5; TRBD2 might be the D (5 bases). The length of the CDR3 is 14 residues. From germline, CDR1 is MDHEN and CDR2 SYDVKM. V gave up 2 bases and J gave up 5 bases, with 12 bases separating them. The CDR3 DNA reads as TGTGCCAGCAGTTTAAGGCTAGCCCTGGAGACCCAGTACTTC. Its protein is CASSLRLALETQYF.

J is TRBJ2-7 and V is TRBV19; TRBD2 is a possible D gene (6 bases). Per the germline V gene, CDR1 is LNHDA and CDR2 is SQIVND (reference sequence). This CDR3 spans 15 amino acids. V shed 1 base and J shed 0 bases, with 10 bases lying between them. CDR3 DNA: TGTGCCAGTAGTATAGGGGGGGACCTCTCCTACGAGCAGTACTTC. This sequence encodes CASSIGGDLSYEQYF. Together with reference TRBV19 and TRBJ2-7, the CDR3 gives the full variable domain: DGGITQSPKYLFRKEGQNVTLSCEQNLNHDAMYWYRQDPGQGLRLIYYSQIVNDFQKGDIAEGYSVSREKKESFPLTVTSAQKNPTAFYLCASSIGGDLSYEQYFGPGTRLTVT.

This sequence joins TRBV6-5 and TRBJ1-5, with 7 bases identical to TRBD1. In germline, CDR1 is MNHEY, CDR2 SVGAGI. This CDR3 region has 14 residues. V was pared by 8 bases and J by 5 bases, with 9 bases of the junction left unmatched. In nucleotides, the CDR3 is TGTGCCAGCTGGGACAGATACCCATATCAGCCCCAGCATTTT. Protein: CASWDRYPYQPQHF.

The chain carries TRBV5-1 and TRBJ2-7; D is ambiguous. Germline V CDR1 and CDR2: SGHRS, YFSETQ. V dropped 4 bases and J dropped 3 bases, with 11 bases sitting between them. The CDR3 is 13 residues long. The CDR3 coding sequence is TGCGCCAGCAGCCCAACTTCGAACTACGAGCAGTACTTC. Translating gives CASSPTSNYEQYF.

With respect to this clone: At one boundary the junction diverges from the germline segment, which might be a read error. At the DNA level, this CDR3 is encoded by other sequences in the same sample as well. The chain joins TRBV7-9 to TRBJ1-4, with TRBD1 matching 7 bases. CDR3 size: 17 residues. In germline, CDR1 is SEHNR, CDR2 FQNEAQ (reference sequence). The DNA for the CDR3 is TGTGCTAGCAGGATTGGGACAGAGTATGCAACTAATGAAAAACTGTTTTTT. This translates into CASRIGTEYATNEKLFF. Together with reference TRBV7-9 and TRBJ1-4, the CDR3 gives the full variable domain: DTGVSQNPRHKITKRGQNVTFRCDPISEHNRLYWYRQTLGQGPEFLTYFQNEAQLEKSRLLSDRFSAERPKGSFSTLEIQRTEQGDSAMYLCASRIGTEYATNEKLFFGSGTQLSVL.

With respect to this clone: Other DNA sequences in the same sample also yield this CDR3. The chain links TRBV5-1 to TRBJ1-1; a weak D match, TRBD1 (5 bases). In germline, CDR1 is SGHRS, CDR2 YFSETQ. The CDR3 is 15 residues long. The V and J ends lost 0 bases and 2 bases respectively, with 11 bases between them. The CDR3 region is CASSLGAGGNTEAFF. The CDR3 DNA reads as TGCGCCAGCAGCTTGGGTGCCGGGGGTAACACTGAAGCTTTCTTT.

This clone was detected only once. This sequence joins TRBV6-5 and TRBJ2-3; 10 bases are a match to TRBD2. The CDR3 has 15 amino acids. CDR1 is MNHEY, CDR2 SVGAGI, per germline. Trimming cost V 8 bases and J 2 bases; bases outside gene matches: 7. The CDR3 loop reads CASDGAGGTTDTQYF. The CDR3 nucleotides are TGTGCCAGCGACGGAGCGGGGGGGACCACAGATACGCAGTATTTT.

This clone was counted only a few times. CDR3 loop: CASSSNRGSNQPQHF. The CDR3, as DNA: TGTGCCAGCAGTTCTAACAGGGGATCCAATCAGCCCCAGCATTTT. The J gene is TRBJ1-5, the V gene TRBV6-5; TRBD1 agrees at 7 bases. Per germline, CDR1 MNHEY and CDR2 SVGAGI. The CDR3 runs 15 residues. Germline trimming cut 4 bases from V and 3 bases from J; bases unmatched to any gene: 6.